The sequence of this T cell receptor beta chain was determined in a study of blood T cell repertoires in COVID-19 (dated by TCRdb to the early 2020s). For the wider study: Samples covering the acute and convalescent phases of COVID-19 were provided by collaborators in the United States, Italy and Spain. The prospective study material was composed of cDNA or gDNA derived from T cells, B-cell-depleted T cells, or PBMCs. Subjects who had been exposed to COVID-19, were actively infected with it, or had recovered from it provided the deeply sampled blood TCRbeta repertoires that made up the dataset. The repertoires were released in a freely available public database intended as a resource for research on the immune response to SARS-CoV-2. Samples were obtained from the ongoing ImmuneRACE study (first 160 participants) and from about 1,300 subjects provided by 6 global collaborators. Sample metadata almost always included a de-identified subject ID, COVID-19 status, age in years and sex. Where available, HLA class I and class II types were obtained from metadata supplied by the sample provider rather than from assay-based typing. The study at large found these results: The quantity of clinical and demographic metadata differed by source and by participant and was supplied without curation.

Compared with germline, V lacks 2 bases and J lacks 6 bases; bases without a gene match: 8. The CDR3 covers 15 residues, taking in both the cysteine and the phenylalanine. Of the read, only the CDR3 DNA is kept; its 45 bases are in frame from base 1. The germline V gene sets CDR1 to MNHEY and CDR2 to SVGAGI. Each collaborating institution followed its own protocols to collect whole blood in K2EDTA tubes. For TCRbeta analysis, collaborator samples were shipped as frozen whole blood, as isolated PBMCs, or as DNA extracted from either sample type. Regarding this clone: The antigen it binds to is not known. No qualities accompany the bases; no much larger clone lies one base away.

The immunoSEQ Assay, a bias-controlled multiplex PCR, was used to amplify TCRbeta CDR3 regions from genomic DNA. As for how the authors treated the data: The number of nucleated cells in each sample was estimated from the amplification of reference gene primers within the assay. To quantify the absolute abundance of each unique TCRbeta CDR3 rearrangement, sequence reads were collapsed and filtered. Productive Simpson clonality was computed per sample as the square root of Simpson's diversity index over productive rearrangements. TCRdb took this table from immuneACCESS and kept in-frame rearrangements with V and J called. Such tables lack part of the clones; where checked against another copy, unresolved V genes explain under half of the gap, and the rest is unexplained. V and J calls and clone size come straight from that table; D and trimming were deduced from the DNA. The sample has 150,000 to 160,000 clones on record, nearly 80% of them singletons. The biggest ten clones account for about 1.8% of the sample.

This TCR derives from a man aged 80 or over with acute or convalescent COVID-19. The chain uses TRBV6-5 and TRBJ2-7; the junction holds 9 bases that match TRBD1. Material for sequencing was peripheral blood. The CDR3: CASSYLPGQGGEQYF. The sequence in DNA is TGTGCCAGCAGTTACCTACCGGGACAGGGAGGCGAGCAGTACTTC.